This T cell receptor beta chain was obtained from a study of spatial heterogeneity in lung cancer. Study outcomes and limitations: Higher tumor mutation counts went along with higher counts of expanded intratumoral alpha and beta TCRs.

Time point specified: sample taken at primary tumor resection. TCRdb re-analysed the 5' RACE reads in MiXCR, keeping a single row per CDR3 protein. There are fewer than 6,000 distinct CDR3 sequences in the sample; approximately 31% occur only once, and roughly 28% lies in the top ten. In its sample, this clonotype ranks as medium-sized. Its antigen is unknown. CDR1 is SGHTA, CDR2 FQGNSA, per germline. Between the trimmed V and J ends, which lost 2 bases and 6 bases, there was a span of 8 bases. The CDR3 is made up of 12 amino acids. The chain is built from TRBV7-2 and TRBJ2-7; no clear D. The sequencing used lung tumor tissue, collected at surgery. The TCR originated in a female donor with early-stage non-small cell lung cancer. CDR3 amino acids: CASSLSSIEQYF. The CDR3 nucleotides read TGTGCCAGCAGCTTATCAAGCATCGAGCAGTACTTC. Drawing the rest from reference TRBV7-2 and TRBJ2-7, the complete variable domain is GAGVSQSPSNKVTEKGKDVELRCDPISGHTALYWYRQSLGQGLEFLIYFQGNSAPDKSGLPSDRFSAERTGGSVSTLTIQRTQQEDSAVYLCASSLSSIEQYFGPGTRLTVT.